What follows are 29 T cell receptor beta chains derived from one specimen sequenced in a study of shared clonotypes between healthy human individuals. As defined, naive CD8 cells were CD45RO-negative and positively selected for CCR7, with terminally differentiated effector memory CD45RA+ cells excluded. Using immunoSEQ multiplex PCR, the repertoire was profiled, and TCRdb retains in-frame clones only, with some absent. The data hold a few million clones, with around 93% observed a single time. Sequences were obtained from naive CD8+ T cells from PBMCs. The origin of the receptors is a man between 18 and 35 years old in good health. Some clones in this sample may be carry-over from other donors' samples.

The rearrangement joins TRBV5-6 to TRBJ1-2; D is undetermined. Germline V gene data show CDR1 as SGHDT and CDR2 as YYEEEE. V was pared by 2 bases and J by 6 bases, with 11 bases between. CDR3 length: 13 amino acids. This chain's CDR3 is CASSFDQDDGYTF. The CDR3 region has the DNA TGTGCCAGCAGCTTCGACCAGGATGATGGCTACACCTTC.

Regarding this clone: This sample includes further DNA sequences coding for the same CDR3. The chain recombines TRBV15 with TRBJ2-7; D may be TRBD1 (5 bases). Trimming left V 3 bases short and J 1 base short, with 7 bases between. CDR1 and CDR2 (germline): LNHNV, YYDKDF (reference sequence). The CDR3 is 13 residues long. CDR3 sequence: CATSSRQSYEQYF. The CDR3 DNA is TGTGCCACCAGCAGTCGACAGTCCTACGAGCAGTACTTC.

Note on this clone: This CDR3 is also generated by other DNA sequences in the sample. This rearrangement joins TRBV30 to TRBJ1-1, with D uncertain. Trimming pared 0 bases from V and 3 bases from J, leaving 5 bases between. This CDR3 contains 12 residues. Germline lookup yields CDR1 GTSNPN and CDR2 SVGIG (reference sequence). The CDR3 reads CAWSVGYTEAFF. DNA for the CDR3: TGTGCCTGGAGTGTGGGGTACACTGAAGCTTTCTTT. The complete variable domain, with remaining parts taken from reference TRBV30 and TRBJ1-1, reads SQTIHQWPATLVQPVGSPLSLECTVEGTSNPNLYWYRQAAGRGLQLLFYSVGIGQISSEVPQNLSASRPQDRQFILSSKKLLLSDSGFYLCAWSVGYTEAFFGQGTRLTVV.

V gene TRBV7-9 combines with J gene TRBJ2-3; D unresolved. Germline V CDR1 and CDR2: SEHNR, FQNEAQ (reference sequence). The CDR3 has 13 amino acids. Between the trimmed V and J ends, which lost 5 bases and 3 bases, there was a span of 9 bases. The chain's CDR3 is CASSRTITDTQYF. CDR3 DNA: TGTGCCAGCAGCCGTACTATTACAGATACGCAGTATTTT.

The chain uses TRBV28 and TRBJ1-5, with D hard to call. CDR3 size: 9 residues. Trimming left V 8 bases short and J 6 bases short, with 2 bases between. Germline CDR1 reads MDHEN; CDR2 reads SYDVKM. This chain's CDR3 is CASGQPQHF. The CDR3 DNA reads TGTGCCAGCGGTCAGCCCCAGCATTTT.

The V call is TRBV6-1, the J call TRBJ1-2, with unresolved D. V lost 7 bases and J lost 4, with 19 bases in between. CDR3 length equals 15 residues. Per the germline V gene, CDR1 is MNHNS and CDR2 is SASEGT. The CDR3 reads CASMEVWSVLYGYTF. For the CDR3, the DNA is TGTGCCAGCATGGAGGTTTGGTCAGTACTCTATGGCTACACCTTC.

The chain uses TRBV7-2 and TRBJ2-7; TRBD1 aligns across 8 bases. The J segment lost 0 bases and the V segment lost 6 bases, leaving 7 bases of the junction unmatched. Germline values: CDR1 SGHTA, CDR2 FQGNSA. The CDR3 length is 15 residues. CDR3 sequence (DNA): TGTGCCAGCAGGTCCGGACAGGGCGGCTCCTACGAGCAGTACTTC. Residues: CASRSGQGGSYEQYF.

Concerning this clone: Other nucleotide sequences in the sample specify the same CDR3. The chain employs TRBV7-9 and TRBJ2-7; 7 bases fit TRBD1. V lost 5 bases, J lost 2 bases, and 6 bases stayed unmatched. Germline V gene data show CDR1 as SEHNR and CDR2 as FQNEAQ (reference sequence). This CDR3 has 14 amino acids. The DNA for the CDR3 is TGTGCCAGCAGCCACCGGGACAGAGCCTACGAGCAGTACTTC. This codes for CASSHRDRAYEQYF.

This CDR3 is CASSDKSGDEQFF. The CDR3 nucleotides read TGTGCCAGCAGTGATAAGTCAGGGGATGAGCAGTTCTTC. This sequence joins TRBV2 and TRBJ2-1; D is perhaps TRBD1 (6 bases). CDR3 length: 13 amino acids. CDR1 is SNHLY, CDR2 FYNNEI, per germline. With 3 bases removed from V and 8 bases from J, the gap between germline ends came to 11 bases.

V usage is TRBV6-5 and J usage is TRBJ1-4; D gene unclear. V lost 3 bases and J lost 0, with 8 bases in between. The CDR3 sequence is 15 residues long. Germline loops: CDR1 MNHEY, CDR2 SVGAGI. CDR3 in amino acids: CASSYEWTTNEKLFF. The CDR3 coding sequence is TGTGCCAGCAGTTATGAGTGGACAACTAATGAAAAACTGTTTTTT.

V gene TRBV27 combines with J gene TRBJ2-3; TRBD2 agrees at 8 bases. V dropped 6 bases and J dropped 4; count of bases not matched to a gene: 12. The CDR3 extends over 16 amino acids. Germline V lookup: CDR1 MNHEY, CDR2 SMNVEV (reference sequence). The CDR3 DNA reads TGTGCCAGCAGCCAGCCGGGGACTAGTGAACCAGATACGCAGTATTTT. Translating gives CASSQPGTSEPDTQYF.

The chain employs TRBV5-1 and TRBJ2-1; the match to TRBD2 covers 8 bases. Germline CDR1 is SGHRS and CDR2 is YFSETQ. The junction had 12 bases not matched to a gene; V was cut back by 3 bases and J by 1 base. This CDR3 comprises 18 residues. The CDR3 loop reads CASSSFGTGGLSYNEQFF. The CDR3, as DNA: TGCGCCAGCAGCTCCTTTGGGACGGGAGGGCTGTCCTACAATGAGCAGTTCTTC. Together with reference TRBV5-1 and TRBJ2-1, the CDR3 gives the full variable domain: KAGVTQTPRYLIKTRGQQVTLSCSPISGHRSVSWYQQTPGQGLQFLFEYFSETQRNKGNFPGRFSGRQFSNSRSEMNVSTLELGDSALYLCASSSFGTGGLSYNEQFFGPGTRLTVL.

This sequence joins TRBV19 and TRBJ2-3; TRBD1 agrees at 8 bases. The V segment lost 7 bases and the J segment 4 bases; nucleotides outside the gene matches: 10. The CDR3 is 15 residues long. Germline assignment: CDR1 LNHDA and CDR2 SQIVND (reference sequence). The CDR3 region is CASTIGQGAADTQYF. As DNA, the CDR3 is TGTGCCAGTACAATCGGTCAGGGGGCCGCAGATACGCAGTATTTT.

The V and J genes are TRBV11-3 and TRBJ2-5; 7 bases line up with TRBD1. With V trimmed by 4 bases and J by 2 bases, 4 bases remained unmatched. The CDR3 sequence is 14 residues long. CDR1 SGHNT and CDR2 YENEEA come from the germline V gene. CDR3 in DNA: TGTGCCAGCAGCTCCTGGGACAGACAAGAGACCCAGTACTTC. This codes for CASSSWDRQETQYF.

CDR3 residues: CASSLARTGGEYGYTF. The CDR3 nucleotides are TGTGCCAGCAGCTTAGCGAGGACAGGGGGCGAGTATGGCTACACCTTC. The V and J genes are TRBV7-6 and TRBJ1-2; 11 bases match TRBD1. The CDR3 runs to 16 residues. Trimming at V came to 0 bases and at J to 5 bases, leaving 5 bases not matched to a gene. In germline, CDR1 is SGHVS, CDR2 FNYEAQ. Looking up the rest from reference TRBV7-6 and TRBJ1-2 gives the full variable domain: GAGVSQSPRYKVTKRGQDVALRCDPISGHVSLYWYRQALGQGPEFLTYFNYEAQQDKSGLPNDRFSAERPEGSISTLTIQRTEQRDSAMYRCASSLARTGGEYGYTFGSGTRLTVV.

This chain uses TRBV5-1 with TRBJ2-1; D is undetermined. CDR1 and CDR2 from the germline V gene are SGHRS and YFSETQ. The V end was cut by 1 base, the J end by 0 bases, with 8 bases between. The CDR3 spans 15 residues. CDR3 amino acids: CASSLTASSYNEQFF. In DNA, the CDR3 is TGCGCCAGCAGCTTGACCGCGAGCTCCTACAATGAGCAGTTCTTC.

V and J are TRBV30 and TRBJ1-2; D unresolved. Trimming stripped 0 bases from V and 7 bases from J, with 9 bases between. The CDR3 sequence is 12 residues long. Germline lookup yields CDR1 GTSNPN and CDR2 SVGIG (reference sequence). The CDR3 DNA reads TGTGCCTGGAGTGTTTCCGTGTCTGGCTACACCTTC. Translated: CAWSVSVSGYTF.

This sequence joins TRBV6-5 and TRBJ2-1; a possible D gene is TRBD2 (6 bases). Germline CDR1 is MNHEY and CDR2 is SVGAGI. Deletions cut 8 bases from V and 4 bases from J, with 12 bases between. The CDR3 contains 13 residues. CDR3 DNA: TGTGCCAGCCATAGTGGGAGGTACAATGAGCAGTTCTTC. Amino acid sequence: CASHSGRYNEQFF.

As regards this clone: Other nucleotide sequences from this sample produce the same CDR3. The J gene is TRBJ2-3, the V gene TRBV15, with D possibly being TRBD1 (7 bases). Between the trimmed V and J ends, which lost 1 base and 6 bases, there was a span of 11 bases. Per the germline V gene, CDR1 is LNHNV and CDR2 is YYDKDF (reference sequence). The CDR3 spans 14 residues. CDR3 sequence: CATSRVSGGDTQYF. The CDR3 coding sequence is TGTGCCACCAGCAGAGTATCAGGGGGGGATACGCAGTATTTT.

The CDR3 DNA reads as TGTGCCAGCAGTTTGAAGGGGGTGATTATTGAAGCTTTCTTT. Protein: CASSLKGVIIEAFF. The rearrangement uses TRBV27 and TRBJ1-1; D perhaps matches TRBD1 (6 bases). Trimming took 3 bases from V and 7 from J, leaving 15 bases between them. The CDR3 extends over 14 amino acids. CDR1 and CDR2 from the germline V gene are MNHEY and SMNVEV (reference sequence).

V usage is TRBV18 and J usage is TRBJ1-1; D perhaps matches TRBD1 (5 bases). The length of the CDR3 is 15 residues. Trimming shortened V by 4 bases and J by 3 bases, and 15 bases separated the two germline ends. From germline, CDR1 is KGHSH and CDR2 LQKENI. CDR3 DNA: TGTGCCAGCTCACGTTCAGGGCGTATGCACACTGAAGCTTTCTTT. Translation: CASSRSGRMHTEAFF.

The chain carries TRBV6-4 and TRBJ2-3; D unresolved. Germline loops: CDR1 MRHNA, CDR2 SNTAGT. V dropped 4 bases and J dropped 3 bases, with 11 bases sitting between them. The CDR3 length is 14 residues. This CDR3 is CASSAYFGTDTQYF. The DNA for the CDR3 is TGTGCCAGCAGTGCTTATTTCGGGACAGATACGCAGTATTTT.

This clone was recorded only once. The J gene is TRBJ2-2, the V gene TRBV27; perhaps TRBD1 as D (5 bases). V was shortened by 4 bases and J by 1 base, with 13 bases between the two germline ends. CDR1 is MNHEY and CDR2 is SMNVEV in the germline V gene (reference sequence). The CDR3 extends over 16 amino acids. The CDR3 here is CASSSPTDLNTGELFF. The CDR3 nucleotides are TGTGCCAGCAGTTCCCCGACAGATTTGAACACCGGGGAGCTGTTTTTT.

This clone was recorded once. V gene TRBV28 combines with J gene TRBJ2-7; the D gene is possibly TRBD2 (5 bases). This CDR3 region has 16 residues. Trimming cost V 2 bases and J 0 bases, with 14 bases left between them. The germline gives CDR1 MDHEN, CDR2 SYDVKM. CDR3 nucleotide sequence: TGTGCCAGCAGTTTAAGAGTTCTGGGGAGCTCCTACGAGCAGTACTTC. Residues: CASSLRVLGSSYEQYF.

The V call is TRBV28, the J call TRBJ2-5, with TRBD1 identical over 7 bases. Germline values: CDR1 MDHEN, CDR2 SYDVKM. This CDR3 spans 16 amino acids. V lost 1 base and J lost 5; bases outside the gene matches: 10. For the CDR3, the DNA is TGTGCCAGCAGTTTATTCCGAACAGGGGAGCGGGAGACCCAGTACTTC. This gives the protein CASSLFRTGERETQYF.

The V gene is TRBV19, the J gene TRBJ1-1, with 7 bases matching TRBD1. Germline V gene sequence: CDR1 LNHDA, CDR2 SQIVND (reference sequence). The V segment lost 3 bases and the J segment 0 bases; nucleotides outside the gene matches: 7. This CDR3 has 16 amino acids. The chain's CDR3 is CASSMGQIFMNTEAFF. Here the CDR3 DNA reads TGTGCCAGTAGTATGGGACAGATTTTCATGAACACTGAAGCTTTCTTT.

The chain links TRBV29-1 to TRBJ2-2; 11 bases match TRBD2. This CDR3 spans 16 amino acids. Germline V gives CDR1 SQVTM, CDR2 ANQGSEA. V was clipped by 7 bases and J by 2 bases; unmatched bases: 9. The CDR3 region has the DNA TGCAGCGCTACGGGACTAGCGGAGCTCAACACCGGGGAGCTGTTTTTT. This encodes CSATGLAELNTGELFF.

The gene calls are TRBV6-1 and TRBJ2-7; TRBD1 is a possible D gene (5 bases). This CDR3 contains 17 residues. V was cut by 0 bases and J by 2 bases, with 17 bases left in between. CDR1 MNHNS and CDR2 SASEGT come from the germline V gene. This chain's CDR3 is CASSEAVLGAPTYEQYF. CDR3 DNA sequence: TGTGCCAGCAGTGAAGCGGTTCTTGGGGCCCCAACCTACGAGCAGTACTTC.

The chain employs TRBV4-3 and TRBJ1-4, with no clear D. Germline V gene lookup returns CDR1 LGHNA and CDR2 YSLEER. CDR3 size: 15 residues. With 0 bases removed from V and 4 bases from J, the gap between germline ends came to 9 bases. CDR3 nucleotides: TGCGCCAGCAGCCAAGATCGACGGCGTAATGAAAAACTGTTTTTT. Translation gives CASSQDRRRNEKLFF.